This TCR beta chain comes out of a study of T cell responses to AZD1222 COVID-19 vaccine. General observations from the study: Only after the peak T cell response were repertoires sampled. The donor cohort was predominantly white British with a female majority, and clonal diversity may have been underestimated. Targets within unmutated variant regions were reportedly found for nearly half of spike-specific TCRs. Baseline seropositivity characterized only six AZD1222 recipients.

Measured with immunoSEQ multiplex PCR; TCRdb has only the in-frame clones, and not every one. The repertoire holds approximately 130,000 clones, with 90% as singletons. Comment on this clone: Its antigen remains unidentified.

This CDR3 spans 14 amino acids. Germline CDR1 and CDR2: LNHDA and SQIVND (reference sequence). Trimming took 7 bases from V and 6 from J; bases not matched to a gene: 8. Sequencing used peripheral blood, obtained on day 0 of AZD1222 vaccination. The chain couples TRBV19 to TRBJ2-1, with 8 positions matching TRBD2. This clonotype was obtained from an adult in good health. The CDR3, as DNA: TGTGCCAGTAAGGCGGGAGGTTGGAGCAATGAGCAGTTCTTC. The encoded protein is CASKAGGWSNEQFF.